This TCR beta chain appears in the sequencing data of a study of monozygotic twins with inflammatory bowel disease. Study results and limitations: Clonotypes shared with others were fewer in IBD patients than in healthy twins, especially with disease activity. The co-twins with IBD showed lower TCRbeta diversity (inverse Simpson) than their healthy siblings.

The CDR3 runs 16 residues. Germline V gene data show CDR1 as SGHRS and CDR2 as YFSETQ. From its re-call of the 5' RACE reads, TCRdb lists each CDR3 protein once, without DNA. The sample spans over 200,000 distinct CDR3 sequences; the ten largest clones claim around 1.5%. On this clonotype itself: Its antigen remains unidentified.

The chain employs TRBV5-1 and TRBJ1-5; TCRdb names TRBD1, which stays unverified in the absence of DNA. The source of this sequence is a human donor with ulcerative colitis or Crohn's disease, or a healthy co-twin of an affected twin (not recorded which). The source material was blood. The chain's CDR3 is CASSLDGQGEGQPQHF.